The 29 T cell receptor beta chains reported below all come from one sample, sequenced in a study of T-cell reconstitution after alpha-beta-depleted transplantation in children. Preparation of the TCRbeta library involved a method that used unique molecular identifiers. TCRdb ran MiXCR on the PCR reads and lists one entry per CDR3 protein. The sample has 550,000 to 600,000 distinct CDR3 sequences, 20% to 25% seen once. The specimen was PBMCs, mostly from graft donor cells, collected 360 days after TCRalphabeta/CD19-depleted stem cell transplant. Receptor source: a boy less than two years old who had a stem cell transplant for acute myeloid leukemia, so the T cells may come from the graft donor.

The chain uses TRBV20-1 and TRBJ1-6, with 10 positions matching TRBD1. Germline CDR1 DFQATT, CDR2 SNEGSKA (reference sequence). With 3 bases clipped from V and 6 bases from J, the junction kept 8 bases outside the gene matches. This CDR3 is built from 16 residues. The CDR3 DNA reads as TGCAGTGCTAGTCCCCGACAGGGGGCGGGTAATTCACCCCTCCACTTT. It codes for CSASPRQGAGNSPLHF.

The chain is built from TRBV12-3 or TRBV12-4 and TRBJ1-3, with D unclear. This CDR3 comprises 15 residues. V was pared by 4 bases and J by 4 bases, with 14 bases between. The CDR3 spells CASSSRAPAGNTIYF. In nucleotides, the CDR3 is TGTGCCAGCAGTTCCCGGGCCCCGGCGGGAAACACCATATATTTT.

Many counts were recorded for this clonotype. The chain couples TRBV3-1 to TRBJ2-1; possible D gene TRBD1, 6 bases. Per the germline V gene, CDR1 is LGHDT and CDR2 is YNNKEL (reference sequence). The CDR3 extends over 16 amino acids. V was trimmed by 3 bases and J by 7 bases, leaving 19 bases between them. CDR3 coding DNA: TGTGCCAGCAGCCAGTGGGGGCGGGCTTCCTTAAATGAGCAGTTCTTC. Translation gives CASSQWGRASLNEQFF.

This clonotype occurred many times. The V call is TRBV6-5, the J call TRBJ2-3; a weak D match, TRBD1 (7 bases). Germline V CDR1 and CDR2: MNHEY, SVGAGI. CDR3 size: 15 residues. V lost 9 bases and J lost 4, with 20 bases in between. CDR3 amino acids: CASNTRGVVADTQYF. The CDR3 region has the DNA TGTGCCAGTAATACCAGGGGGGTTGTAGCAGATACGCAGTATTTT.

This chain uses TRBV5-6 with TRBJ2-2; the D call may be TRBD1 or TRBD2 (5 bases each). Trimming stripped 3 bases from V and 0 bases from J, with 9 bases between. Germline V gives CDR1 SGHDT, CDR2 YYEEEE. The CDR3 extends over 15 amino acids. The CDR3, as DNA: TGTGCCAGCAGCTGGGACCTGTCGAACACCGGGGAGCTGTTTTTT. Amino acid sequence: CASSWDLSNTGELFF. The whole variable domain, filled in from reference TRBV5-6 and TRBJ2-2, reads DAGVTQSPTHLIKTRGQQVTLRCSPKSGHDTVSWYQQALGQGPQFIFQYYEEEERQRGNFPDRFSGHQFPNYSSELNVNALLLGDSALYLCASSWDLSNTGELFFGEGSRLTVL.

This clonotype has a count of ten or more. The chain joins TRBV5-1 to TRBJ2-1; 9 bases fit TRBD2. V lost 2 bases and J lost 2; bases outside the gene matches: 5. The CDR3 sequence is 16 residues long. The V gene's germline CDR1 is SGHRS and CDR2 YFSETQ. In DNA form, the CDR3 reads TGCGCCAGCAGCTTCGCAGCGGGGGGAACCTACAATGAGCAGTTCTTC. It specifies CASSFAAGGTYNEQFF. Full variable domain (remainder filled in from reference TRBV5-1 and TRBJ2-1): KAGVTQTPRYLIKTRGQQVTLSCSPISGHRSVSWYQQTPGQGLQFLFEYFSETQRNKGNFPGRFSGRQFSNSRSEMNVSTLELGDSALYLCASSFAAGGTYNEQFFGPGTRLTVL.

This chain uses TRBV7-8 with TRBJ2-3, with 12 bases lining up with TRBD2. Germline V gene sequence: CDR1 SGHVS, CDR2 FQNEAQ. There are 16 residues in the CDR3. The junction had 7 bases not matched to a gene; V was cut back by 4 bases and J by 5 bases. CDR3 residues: CASSSLAGGHQDTQYF. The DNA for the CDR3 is TGTGCCAGCAGCTCTCTAGCGGGGGGGCATCAAGATACGCAGTATTTT. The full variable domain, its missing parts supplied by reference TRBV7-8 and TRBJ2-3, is GAGVSQSPRYKVAKRGQDVALRCDPISGHVSLFWYQQALGQGPEFLTYFQNEAQLDKSGLPSDRFFAERPEGSVSTLKIQRTQQEDSAVYLCASSSLAGGHQDTQYFGPGTRLTVL.

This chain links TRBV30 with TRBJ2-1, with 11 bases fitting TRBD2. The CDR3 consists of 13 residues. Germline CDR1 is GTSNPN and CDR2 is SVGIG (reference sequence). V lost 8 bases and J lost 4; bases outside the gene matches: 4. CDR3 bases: TGTGCCGGTAGCGGGGGGGAATACAATGAGCAGTTCTTC. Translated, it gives CAGSGGEYNEQFF.

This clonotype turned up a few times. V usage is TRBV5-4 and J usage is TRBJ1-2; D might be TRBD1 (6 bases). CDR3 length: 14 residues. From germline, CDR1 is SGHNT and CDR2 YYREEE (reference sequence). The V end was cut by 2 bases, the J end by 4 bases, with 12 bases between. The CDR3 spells CASSFQGYGYGYTF. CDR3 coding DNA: TGTGCCAGCAGCTTTCAGGGGTATGGCTATGGCTACACCTTC.

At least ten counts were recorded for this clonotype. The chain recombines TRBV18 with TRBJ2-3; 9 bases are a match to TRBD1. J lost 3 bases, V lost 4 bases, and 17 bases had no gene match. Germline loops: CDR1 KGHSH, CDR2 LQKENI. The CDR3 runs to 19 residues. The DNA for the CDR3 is TGTGCCAGCTCACAATTGCTATCCTTCCGGGACAGGGAAACAGATACGCAGTATTTT. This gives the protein CASSQLLSFRDRETDTQYF. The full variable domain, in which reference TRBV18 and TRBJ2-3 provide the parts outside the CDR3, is NAGVMQNPRHLVRRRGQEARLRCSPMKGHSHVYWYRQLPEEGLKFMVYLQKENIIDESGMPKERFSAEFPKEGPSILRIQQVVRGDSAAYFCASSQLLSFRDRETDTQYFGPGTRLTVL.

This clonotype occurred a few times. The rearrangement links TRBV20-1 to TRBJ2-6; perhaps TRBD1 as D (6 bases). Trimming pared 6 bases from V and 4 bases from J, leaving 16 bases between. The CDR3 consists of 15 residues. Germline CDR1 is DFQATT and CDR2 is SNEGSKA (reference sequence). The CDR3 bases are TGCAGTGCCACACCGGACAGTTCCGGGGCCAACGTCCTGACTTTC. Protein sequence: CSATPDSSGANVLTF.

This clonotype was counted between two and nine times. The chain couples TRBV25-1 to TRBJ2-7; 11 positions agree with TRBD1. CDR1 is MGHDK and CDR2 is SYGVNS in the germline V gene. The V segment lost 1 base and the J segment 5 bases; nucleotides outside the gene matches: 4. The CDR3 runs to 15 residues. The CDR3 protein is CASSEFWTGGHEQYF. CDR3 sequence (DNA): TGTGCCAGCAGTGAATTTTGGACAGGGGGCCACGAGCAGTACTTC.

The CDR3 spells CSAREYYYQPQHF. CDR3 bases: TGCAGTGCTAGAGAGTATTATTATCAGCCCCAGCATTTT. The genes are TRBV20-1 and TRBJ1-5, with unresolved D. The CDR3 covers 13 residues. Trimming removed 0 bases at V and 5 bases at J, with 8 bases between. Per germline, CDR1 DFQATT and CDR2 SNEGSKA (reference sequence).

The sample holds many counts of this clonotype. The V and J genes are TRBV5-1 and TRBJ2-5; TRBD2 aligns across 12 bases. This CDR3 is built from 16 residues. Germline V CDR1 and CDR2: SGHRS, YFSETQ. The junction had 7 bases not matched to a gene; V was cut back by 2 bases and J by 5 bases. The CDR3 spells CASSFVLAGGKETQYF. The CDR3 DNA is TGCGCCAGCAGCTTCGTCCTAGCGGGGGGGAAGGAGACCCAGTACTTC.

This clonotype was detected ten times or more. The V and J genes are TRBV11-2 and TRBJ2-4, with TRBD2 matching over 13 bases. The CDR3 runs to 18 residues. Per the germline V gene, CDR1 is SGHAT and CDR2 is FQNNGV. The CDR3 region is CATGVGTSGVLAKNIQYF. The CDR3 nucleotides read TGTGCTACGGGGGTGGGGACTAGCGGGGTCTTAGCCAAAAACATTCAGTACTTC.

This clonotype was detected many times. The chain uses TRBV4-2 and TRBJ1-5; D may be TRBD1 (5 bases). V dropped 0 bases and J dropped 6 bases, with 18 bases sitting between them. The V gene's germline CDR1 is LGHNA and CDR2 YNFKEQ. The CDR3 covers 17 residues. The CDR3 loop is CASSQEGEQGAPQPQHF. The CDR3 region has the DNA TGTGCCAGCAGCCAAGAAGGTGAGCAGGGCGCTCCTCAGCCCCAGCATTTT.

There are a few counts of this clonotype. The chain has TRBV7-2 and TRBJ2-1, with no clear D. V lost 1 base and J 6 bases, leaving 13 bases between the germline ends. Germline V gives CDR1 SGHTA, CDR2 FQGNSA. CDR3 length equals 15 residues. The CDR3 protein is CASSLGRPWGNEQFF. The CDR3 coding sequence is TGTGCCAGCAGCTTAGGACGGCCCTGGGGCAATGAGCAGTTCTTC.

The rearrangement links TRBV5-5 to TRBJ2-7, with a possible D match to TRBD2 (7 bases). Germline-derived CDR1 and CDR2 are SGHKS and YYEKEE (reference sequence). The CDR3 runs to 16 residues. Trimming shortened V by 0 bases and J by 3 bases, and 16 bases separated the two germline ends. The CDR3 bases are TGTGCCAGCAGCTTGGGGGGGGGGCCTGTAGACTACGAGCAGTACTTC. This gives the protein CASSLGGGPVDYEQYF.

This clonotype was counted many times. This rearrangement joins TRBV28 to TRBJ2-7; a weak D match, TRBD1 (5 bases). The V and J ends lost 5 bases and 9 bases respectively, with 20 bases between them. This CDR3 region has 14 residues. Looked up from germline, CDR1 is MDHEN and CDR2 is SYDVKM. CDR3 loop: CASSPSRQINGQYV. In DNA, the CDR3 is TGTGCCAGCAGTCCCTCCCGACAGATTAATGGGCAGTACGTC.

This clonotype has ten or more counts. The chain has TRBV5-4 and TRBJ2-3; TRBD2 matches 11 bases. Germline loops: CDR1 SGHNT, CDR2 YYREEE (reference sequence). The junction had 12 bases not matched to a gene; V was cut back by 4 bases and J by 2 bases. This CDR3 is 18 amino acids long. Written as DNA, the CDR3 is TGTGCCAGCAGCAACCTCTGGATAGCGGGGGGGTCCACAGATACGCAGTATTTT. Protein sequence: CASSNLWIAGGSTDTQYF. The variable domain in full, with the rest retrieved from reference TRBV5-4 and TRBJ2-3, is ETGVTQSPTHLIKTRGQQVTLRCSSQSGHNTVSWYQQALGQGPQFIFQYYREEENGRGNFPPRFSGLQFPNYSSELNVNALELDDSALYLCASSNLWIAGGSTDTQYFGPGTRLTVL.

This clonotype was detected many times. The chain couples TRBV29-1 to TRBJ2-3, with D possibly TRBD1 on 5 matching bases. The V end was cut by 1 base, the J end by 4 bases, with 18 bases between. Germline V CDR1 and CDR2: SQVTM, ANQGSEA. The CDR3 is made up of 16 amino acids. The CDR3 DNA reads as TGCAGCGTTGAAGCCAGATACAACCAGGGTTCAGATACGCAGTATTTT. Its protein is CSVEARYNQGSDTQYF.

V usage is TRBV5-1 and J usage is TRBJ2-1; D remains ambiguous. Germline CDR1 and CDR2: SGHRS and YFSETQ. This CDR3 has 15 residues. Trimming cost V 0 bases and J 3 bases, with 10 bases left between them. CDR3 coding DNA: TGCGCCAGCAGCTTGGAATCAGCCCACTACAATGAGCAGTTCTTC. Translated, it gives CASSLESAHYNEQFF.

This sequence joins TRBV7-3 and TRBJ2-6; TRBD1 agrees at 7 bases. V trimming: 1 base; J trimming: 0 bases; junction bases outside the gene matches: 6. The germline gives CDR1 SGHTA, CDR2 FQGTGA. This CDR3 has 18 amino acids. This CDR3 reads CASSLRGTVFSGANVLTF. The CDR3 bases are TGTGCCAGCAGCTTAAGGGGGACAGTGTTCTCTGGGGCCAACGTCCTGACTTTC.

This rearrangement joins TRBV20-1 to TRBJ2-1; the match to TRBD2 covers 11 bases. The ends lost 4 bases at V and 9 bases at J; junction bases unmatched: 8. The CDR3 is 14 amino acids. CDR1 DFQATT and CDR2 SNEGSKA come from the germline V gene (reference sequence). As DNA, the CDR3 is TGCAGTGCTACCCTCATAGCGGGGGGGGGTGAGCAGTTCTTC. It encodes CSATLIAGGGEQFF.

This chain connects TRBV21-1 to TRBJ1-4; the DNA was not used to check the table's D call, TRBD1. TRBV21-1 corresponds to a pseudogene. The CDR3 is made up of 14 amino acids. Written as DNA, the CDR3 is TGTGCCAGCAGCAAAGACAGGGGCAATGAAAAACTGTTTTTT. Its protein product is CASSKDRGNEKLFF.

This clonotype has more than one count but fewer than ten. The CDR3, as DNA: TGTGCCAGCAGGGGGGGAGGGGGCGATGAGCAGTTCTTC. Protein product: CASRGGGGDEQFF. The V call is TRBV12-3 or TRBV12-4, the J call TRBJ2-1; D is tentatively TRBD1 or TRBD2 (7 bases each). This CDR3 contains 13 residues. V dropped 6 bases and J dropped 8 bases, with 14 bases sitting between them.

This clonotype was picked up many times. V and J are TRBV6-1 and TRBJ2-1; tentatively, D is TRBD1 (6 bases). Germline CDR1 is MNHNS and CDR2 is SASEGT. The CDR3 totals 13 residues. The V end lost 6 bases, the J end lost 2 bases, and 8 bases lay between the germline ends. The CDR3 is CASSQGTYNEQFF. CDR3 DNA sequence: TGTGCCAGCAGCCAGGGGACCTACAATGAGCAGTTCTTC.

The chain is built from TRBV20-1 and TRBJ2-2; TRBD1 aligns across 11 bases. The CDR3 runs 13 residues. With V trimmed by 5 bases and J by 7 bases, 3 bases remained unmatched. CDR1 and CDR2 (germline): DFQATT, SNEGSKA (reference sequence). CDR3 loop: CSAWDRGIGELFF. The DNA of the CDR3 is TGCAGTGCTTGGGACAGGGGGATCGGGGAGCTGTTTTTT.

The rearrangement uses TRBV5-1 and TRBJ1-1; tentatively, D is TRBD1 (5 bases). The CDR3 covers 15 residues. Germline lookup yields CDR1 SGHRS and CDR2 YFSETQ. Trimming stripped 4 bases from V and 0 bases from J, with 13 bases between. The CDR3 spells CASSKSTVMNTEAFF. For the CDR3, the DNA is TGCGCCAGCAGCAAGTCGACAGTTATGAACACTGAAGCTTTCTTT.